The rows below give T cell receptor beta chains drawn from one sample of a study of cytomegalovirus exposure and HLA in healthy donors. Profiling relied on immunoSEQ multiplex PCR, and the TCRdb table lists in-frame clones only, not all of them. Among roughly 100,000 clones listed, around 63% were seen once. Specimen: PBMCs. The receptors derive from a human donor in good health. The CDR3 runs from the conserved cysteine through the conserved F or W. Fields, in order: clone size, J gene, V gene, D gene, CDR3 protein, CDR3 DNA. A D gene is named only where the DNA matches it firmly. Clone size appears in some rows only: once, few, many, or a class for an expanded clone.

>-|TRBJ1-6|TRBV6-5|TRBD1
CASSRGQDDSPLHF
TGTGCCAGCAGCCGGGGACAGGATGATTCACCCCTCCACTTT
>few|TRBJ1-2|TRBV2|-
CASTGLVVGYTF
TGTGCCAGCACCGGGTTAGTGGTTGGCTACACCTTC
>once|TRBJ2-5|TRBV18|TRBD2
CASSPTRTSGRLETQYF
TGTGCCAGCTCCCCCACTAGGACTAGCGGGAGGTTGGAGACCCAGTACTTC
>few|TRBJ2-5|TRBV4-1|-
CASSQGLQRLAETQYF
TGCGCCAGCAGCCAAGGACTTCAGCGACTCGCGGAGACCCAGTACTTC
>-|TRBJ2-1|TRBV5-4|TRBD1
CASSAGTGEGEQFF
TGTGCCAGCAGCGCCGGGACAGGGGAGGGTGAGCAGTTCTTC
>few|TRBJ2-3|TRBV19|-
CASRRQHSSTDTQYF
TGTGCCAGTAGAAGACAGCACTCTAGCACAGATACGCAGTATTTT
>-|TRBJ1-1|TRBV10-3|TRBD1
CAIRARDRVNTEAFF
TGTGCCATCAGGGCCAGGGACAGGGTGAACACTGAAGCTTTCTTT
>few|TRBJ2-1|TRBV27|TRBD2
CASSPRGGVGNEQFF
TGTGCCAGCAGTCCTCGGGGAGGGGTGGGGAATGAGCAGTTCTTC
>few|TRBJ2-1|TRBV7-9|-
CASSPRGTPGNEQFF
TGTGCCAGCAGCCCCCGAGGCACTCCCGGGAATGAGCAGTTCTTC
>-|TRBJ2-5|TRBV5-1|TRBD2
CASSLRGTSGMLRETQYF
TGCGCCAGCAGCTTGCGGGGGACTAGCGGGATGTTGAGGGAGACCCAGTACTTC
>-|TRBJ2-5|TRBV5-1|TRBD1
CASSSRTGGGETQYF
TGCGCCAGCAGCTCTCGGACAGGGGGGGGAGAGACCCAGTACTTC
>-|TRBJ2-7|TRBV4-1|TRBD2
CASSQDRSRLAGVYEQYF
TGCGCCAGCAGCCAAGATCGTTCACGACTAGCGGGAGTGTACGAGCAGTACTTC
>-|TRBJ2-1|TRBV30|TRBD2
CAWRAGTSLNEQFF
TGTGCCTGGAGAGCCGGGACTAGTCTCAATGAGCAGTTCTTC
>-|TRBJ2-5|TRBV15|-
CATSSRLNQETQYF
TGTGCCACCAGCTCTCGACTGAACCAAGAGACCCAGTACTTC
>-|TRBJ1-3|TRBV15|-
CATRRLEGVNTGNTIYF
TGTGCCACCAGGAGGTTGGAGGGCGTTAATACTGGAAACACCATATATTTT
>-|TRBJ1-5|TRBV27|-
CASSFTGSNQPQHF
TGTGCCAGCAGTTTTACAGGATCCAATCAGCCCCAGCATTTT
>once|TRBJ2-7|TRBV5-4|TRBD2
CASSLGTRAYEQYF
TGTGCCAGCAGCTTGGGGACTAGAGCCTACGAGCAGTACTTC
>-|TRBJ2-1|TRBV2|-
CASSDPPREDNEQFF
TGTGCCAGCAGTGATCCCCCAAGAGAAGACAATGAGCAGTTCTTC
>once|TRBJ2-1|TRBV5-6|-
CASSPGGSSYNEQFF
TGTGCCAGCAGCCCCGGGGGTAGCTCCTACAATGAGCAGTTCTTC
>-|TRBJ2-7|TRBV19|TRBD2
CASSMGLAGVRTGEQYF
TGTGCCAGTAGTATGGGACTAGCGGGAGTTCGAACTGGCGAGCAGTACTTC
>-|TRBJ2-7|TRBV11-2|TRBD2
CASSPRLAVAYEQYF
TGTGCCAGCAGCCCTCGACTAGCCGTAGCCTACGAGCAGTACTTC
>-|TRBJ2-6|TRBV28|TRBD2
CASSFLAGGFTGANVLTF
TGTGCCAGCAGTTTTCTAGCGGGAGGGTTCACCGGGGCCAACGTCCTGACTTTC
>few|TRBJ2-7|TRBV4-1|TRBD1
CASSLAGQGAGYEQYF
TGCGCCAGCAGCCTTGCCGGACAGGGGGCTGGGTACGAGCAGTACTTC
>few|TRBJ2-2|TRBV5-4|TRBD2
CASSSGLAPGELFF
TGTGCCAGCAGCTCGGGACTAGCGCCCGGGGAGCTGTTTTTT
>-|TRBJ2-1|TRBV7-6|-
CASSPPWGSHSSSYNEQFF
TGTGCCAGCAGCCCCCCTTGGGGCTCCCACTCAAGCTCCTACAATGAGCAGTTCTTC
>-|TRBJ1-5|TRBV27|TRBD1
CASSLATGADQPQHF
TGTGCCAGCAGTTTAGCCACAGGGGCCGATCAGCCCCAGCATTTT
>-|TRBJ1-4|TRBV9|-
CASSVLDRPNEKLFF
TGTGCCAGCAGCGTTTTGGACAGACCGAATGAAAAACTGTTTTTT
>-|TRBJ1-4|TRBV29-1|TRBD1
CSAAPGQPNEKLFF
TGCAGCGCCGCCCCGGGACAGCCTAATGAAAAACTGTTTTTT
>-|TRBJ2-1|TRBV9|-
CASSVSRGGLNEQFF
TGTGCCAGCAGCGTAAGTCGGGGAGGATTGAATGAGCAGTTCTTC
>once|TRBJ2-7|TRBV15|-
CATSGDAPSSPTYEQYF
TGTGCCACCAGCGGAGACGCTCCTAGCAGTCCCACTTACGAGCAGTACTTC
>-|TRBJ2-7|TRBV6-1|-
CASSVREQYF
TGTGCCAGCAGTGTGCGCGAGCAGTACTTC
>-|TRBJ2-3|TRBV11-2|TRBD2
CASSLELAGGGRTQYF
TGTGCCAGCAGCTTAGAATTGGCGGGAGGGGGGCGTACGCAGTATTTT
>few|TRBJ1-2|TRBV7-9|-
CASSRLTAGDYGYTF
TGTGCCAGCAGTCGGTTGACAGCTGGGGACTATGGCTACACCTTC